This T cell receptor (beta chain) was retrieved from a study of blood T cell repertoires in COVID-19. In the original analysis: For nucleated cells, counts were estimated from reference gene primer amplification. Using immunoSEQ multiplex PCR, the repertoire was profiled, and TCRdb retains in-frame clones only, with some absent. That table gives V, J and clone size, and the DNA gave D and trimming. The profile shows around 44,000 clones, about 92% of them singletons. This clone appeared once. CDR1 is KGHSH, CDR2 LQKENI, per germline. The CDR3 is 16 residues long. The ends lost 5 bases at V and 6 bases at J; junction bases unmatched: 11.

This chain links TRBV18 with TRBJ2-1; 9 bases fit TRBD2. The clonotype was recovered from a human donor in a cohort sampled during active COVID-19. Sequenced sample: peripheral blood. The CDR3 nucleotides are TGTGCCAGCTCAACTCTCCGCGGGAGGGCCTTCAATGAGCAGTTCTTC. Residues: CASSTLRGRAFNEQFF.